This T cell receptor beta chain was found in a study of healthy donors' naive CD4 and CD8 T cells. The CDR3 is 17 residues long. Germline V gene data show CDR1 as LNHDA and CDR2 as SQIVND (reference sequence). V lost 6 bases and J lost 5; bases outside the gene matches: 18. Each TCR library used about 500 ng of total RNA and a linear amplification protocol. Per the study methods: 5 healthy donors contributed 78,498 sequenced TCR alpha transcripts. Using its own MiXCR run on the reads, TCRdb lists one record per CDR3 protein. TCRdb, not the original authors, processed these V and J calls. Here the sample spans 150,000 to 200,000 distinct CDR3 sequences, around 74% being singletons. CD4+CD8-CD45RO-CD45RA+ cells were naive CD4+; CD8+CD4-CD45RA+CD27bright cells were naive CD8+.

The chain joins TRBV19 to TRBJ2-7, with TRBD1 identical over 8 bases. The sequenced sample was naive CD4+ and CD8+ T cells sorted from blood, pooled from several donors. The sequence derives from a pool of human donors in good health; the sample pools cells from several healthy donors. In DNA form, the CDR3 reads TGTGCCAGTAGGCCCTCCCCCGGACAGGGATTGTTGCACGAGCAGTACTTC. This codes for CASRPSPGQGLLHEQYF.